A selection of T cell receptor beta chains follows, all from one sample in a study of blood T cell repertoires in COVID-19. Generated by immunoSEQ multiplex PCR, the TCRdb table keeps only in-frame clones and is missing some. The sample has 300,000 to 350,000 clones; over 80% are singletons. Sequencing used peripheral blood. The receptors were gathered from a young man with COVID-19, enrolled during active disease. The CDR3 runs from the conserved cysteine through the conserved F or W. The D gene is left open where the match is weak. Clone size is given for some rows only: seen once, a few or many times, or a class if the clone is expanded.

j_gene | v_gene | d_gene | abundance | CDR3nt | CDR3aa
TRBJ2-3 | TRBV5-8 | TRBD1 | - | TGTGCCAGCAGCTTGGCGACAGGGGGCACAGATACGCAGTATTTT | CASSLATGGTDTQYF
TRBJ1-2 | TRBV2 | - | - | TGTGCCAGCAGTGGAGGTTATGGCTACACCTTC | CASSGGYGYTF
TRBJ2-1 | TRBV9 | TRBD2 | - | TGTGCCAGCAGCTTAGCGGGGGGGCCTTTAAATGAGCAGTTCTTC | CASSLAGGPLNEQFF
TRBJ2-7 | TRBV5-1 | - | once | TGCGCCAGCAGCCCGAGGGCGAGGAGTCACGAGCAGTACTTC | CASSPRARSHEQYF
TRBJ2-7 | TRBV5-6 | - | - | TGTGCCAGCAGCTTGGACACCTACGAGCAGTACTTC | CASSLDTYEQYF
TRBJ2-7 | TRBV6-6 | - | - | TGTGCCAGCAGCCGGGAGACCGAGCAGTACTTC | CASSRETEQYF
TRBJ2-7 | TRBV2 | TRBD2 | - | TGTGCCAGCAGCGGACTAGAACAAACCTACGAGCAGTACTTC | CASSGLEQTYEQYF
TRBJ2-1 | TRBV7-2 | TRBD2 | - | TGTGCCAGCAGCCTCGGGACTAGCGGGGGAGAGCAGTTCTTC | CASSLGTSGGEQFF
TRBJ1-6 | TRBV9 | TRBD1 | - | TGTGCCAGCAGCGTAGGGACGGGACAGGGGCGTTCCGGGATCTTATCACCCCTCCACTTT | CASSVGTGQGRSGILSPLHF
TRBJ1-4 | TRBV7-9 | - | - | TGTGCCACCTCCGCTACAACTAATGAAAAACTGTTTTTT | CATSATTNEKLFF
TRBJ2-3 | TRBV7-2 | TRBD2 | - | TGTGCCAGCAGCTTAGAGAGCGGGGGCTGGGATACGCAGTATTTT | CASSLESGGWDTQYF
TRBJ1-2 | TRBV7-9 | TRBD1 | few | TGTGCCAGCAGGGATGGACAGGGCTATGGCTACACCTTC | CASRDGQGYGYTF
TRBJ2-3 | TRBV5-1 | TRBD2 | once | TGCGCCAGCAGCTTGAGGCTAGCGGTACCAGATACGCAGTATTTT | CASSLRLAVPDTQYF
TRBJ2-7 | TRBV5-1 | - | - | TGCGCCAGCAGCTCGCAGGGAGAGCAGTACTTC | CASSSQGEQYF
TRBJ1-2 | TRBV5-1 | TRBD1 | - | TGCGCCAGCAGCACAGGACAGGGGCTGGTTGGCTACACCTTC | CASSTGQGLVGYTF
TRBJ1-5 | TRBV19 | - | - | TGTGCCAGTAGTGGAGGGGGCAATCAGCCCCAGCATTTT | CASSGGGNQPQHF
TRBJ2-3 | TRBV19 | - | - | TGTGCCAGTACCCTCGGGGGGCTTCGCACAGATACGCAGTATTTT | CASTLGGLRTDTQYF
TRBJ2-7 | TRBV29-1 | TRBD2 | - | TGCAGCGTGGAAGGACTAGCGGGAGGACCCTCTGGCGAGCAGTACTTC | CSVEGLAGGPSGEQYF
TRBJ2-7 | TRBV6-1 | TRBD1 | - | TGTGCCAGCAGTGAGCCGGGACAGGGTCTCAACGAGCAGTACTTC | CASSEPGQGLNEQYF
TRBJ1-6 | TRBV5-1 | - | - | TGCGCCAGCAGCTCGGGAGTCTCCTATAATTCACCCCTCCACTTT | CASSSGVSYNSPLHF
TRBJ2-1 | TRBV7-9 | TRBD2 | - | TGTGCCAGCGCGGGGACTAGACAGTACAATGAGCAGTTCTTC | CASAGTRQYNEQFF
TRBJ1-4 | TRBV7-2 | TRBD1 | - | TGTGCCAGCAGCGCCCGACAGGGGCCAAAACTGTTTTTT | CASSARQGPKLFF
TRBJ1-3 | TRBV5-1 | - | - | TGCGCCAGCAGCTCCGGTATCGGGATCTATCCTGGAAACACCATATATTTT | CASSSGIGIYPGNTIYF